The 10 T cell receptor beta chains below were found in one sample sequenced in a study of cytomegalovirus exposure and HLA in healthy donors. Primers: 60 Vbeta forward and 13 Jbeta reverse. Measured with immunoSEQ multiplex PCR; TCRdb has only the in-frame clones, and not every one. This sample has about 150,000 clones, with 73% found just once. Source material: PBMCs. The receptor set was obtained from a woman aged 18-29 years in good health and CMV-seropositive.

The V and J genes are TRBV19 and TRBJ1-2, with 9 bases identical to TRBD1. Germline V gives CDR1 LNHDA, CDR2 SQIVND (reference sequence). CDR3 length: 12 residues. The trim removed 8 bases at V and 2 bases at J, leaving 0 bases unmatched. DNA for the CDR3: TGTGCCAGTGGGACAGGGAACTATGGCTACACCTTC. As protein: CASGTGNYGYTF.

The chain carries TRBV4-2 and TRBJ1-1; D is ambiguous. Deletions cut 0 bases from V and 6 bases from J, with 17 bases between. This CDR3 comprises 16 residues. CDR1 is LGHNA and CDR2 is YNFKEQ in the germline V gene. CDR3 DNA: TGTGCCAGCAGCCAAGAAGAGGGCCGACTATCGGCTGAAGCTTTCTTT. Translation gives CASSQEEGRLSAEAFF.

This clone was detected only a few times. The CDR3 DNA is TGTGCCAGCAACCCAGGGGGGTCATCCGCTGAAGCTTTCTTT. This gives the protein CASNPGGSSAEAFF. The rearrangement uses TRBV7-2 and TRBJ1-1; TRBD1 agrees at 7 bases. The CDR3 is 14 amino acids. Germline V CDR1 and CDR2: SGHTA, FQGNSA. Trimming took 7 bases from V and 6 from J; bases not matched to a gene: 11. Full variable domain (remainder filled in from reference TRBV7-2 and TRBJ1-1): GAGVSQSPSNKVTEKGKDVELRCDPISGHTALYWYRQSLGQGLEFLIYFQGNSAPDKSGLPSDRFSAERTGGSVSTLTIQRTQQEDSAVYLCASNPGGSSAEAFFGQGTRLTVV.

This clone was seen more than once but under ten times. The chain recombines TRBV2 with TRBJ1-1, with D maybe TRBD1 (6 bases). The CDR3 runs to 14 residues. Germline V gene lookup returns CDR1 SNHLY and CDR2 FYNNEI. V was cut by 7 bases and J by 1 base, with 13 bases left in between. CDR3 sequence reads: CASTADRTNTEAFF. As DNA, the CDR3 is TGTGCCAGCACTGCAGACAGGACGAACACTGAAGCTTTCTTT.

V and J are TRBV7-9 and TRBJ2-7; 7 nucleotides line up with TRBD2. Per germline, CDR1 SEHNR and CDR2 FQNEAQ (reference sequence). The CDR3 loop spans 15 amino acids. The trim removed 4 bases at V and 2 bases at J, leaving 8 bases unmatched. Here the CDR3 DNA reads TGTGCCAGCAGCTCCCAGCGGGACGCTACCTACGAGCAGTACTTC. Its protein product is CASSSQRDATYEQYF.

The J gene is TRBJ2-3, the V gene TRBV27; no clear D. The CDR3 has 16 amino acids. Trimming removed 0 bases from V and 4 bases from J, with 14 bases in between. The germline V gene encodes CDR1 MNHEY and CDR2 SMNVEV (reference sequence). The CDR3 is CASSLSASVFADTQYF. In nucleotides, the CDR3 is TGTGCCAGCAGTTTATCAGCTAGTGTTTTCGCAGATACGCAGTATTTT.

This clone appeared once. The J gene is TRBJ1-1, the V gene TRBV18, with D possibly matching TRBD1 (6 bases). Germline V CDR1 and CDR2: KGHSH, LQKENI. CDR3 length: 14 amino acids. Trimming stripped 3 bases from V and 4 bases from J, with 12 bases between. CDR3 sequence: CASSPTGPSTEAFF. The DNA for the CDR3 is TGTGCCAGCTCACCGACAGGCCCTAGCACTGAAGCTTTCTTT.

The chain combines TRBV5-8 with TRBJ1-2; maybe TRBD1 (5 bases). The CDR3 has 14 residues. Germline assignment: CDR1 SGHTS and CDR2 YDEGEE. Trimming removed 4 bases from V and 3 bases from J, with 13 bases in between. CDR3 loop: CASSRGSVDYGYTF. DNA for the CDR3: TGTGCCAGCAGCCGGGGGTCTGTAGACTATGGCTACACCTTC.

The CDR3 DNA sequence: TGTGCCACCAGCGCACTAACAGGGTCGAACACTGAAGCTTTCTTT. It yields the protein CATSALTGSNTEAFF. V gene TRBV15 combines with J gene TRBJ1-1; perhaps TRBD1 as D (6 bases). Trimming removed 5 bases from V and 1 base from J, with 14 bases in between. Germline CDR1 is LNHNV and CDR2 is YYDKDF (reference sequence). This CDR3 region has 15 residues.

The chain couples TRBV11-3 to TRBJ2-5, with D possibly TRBD2 on 6 matching bases. Deletions cut 5 bases from V and 5 bases from J, with 24 bases between. The CDR3 sequence is 17 residues long. CDR1 SGHNT and CDR2 YENEEA come from the germline V gene. CDR3 loop: CASSLRSGTEGLETQYF. Here the CDR3 DNA reads TGTGCCAGCAGCCTTCGCTCCGGGACGGAGGGGTTGGAGACCCAGTACTTC.